Sequencing of this T cell receptor (beta chain) was carried out in a study of cytomegalovirus exposure and HLA in healthy donors. There are 15 residues in the CDR3. Germline CDR1 MNHNY, CDR2 SVGAGI (reference sequence). The J segment lost 2 bases and the V segment lost 3 bases, leaving 5 bases of the junction unmatched. Points on this clone: The antigen is undetermined.

Study-wide results and caveats: In a later analysis, a missense DCLRE1C variant was linked to TCR beta V- and J-gene trimming. There were reportedly fewer N-insertions in an Asian-associated ancestry cluster than the approximately 630-donor mean, in a later analysis.

Use of 60 Vbeta and 13 Jbeta primers characterized the PCR. The repertoire was sequenced with immunoSEQ multiplex PCR; TCRdb's copy has only in-frame clones and lacks some. The sample records about 110,000 clones, around 69% being singletons. The V call is TRBV6-6, the J call TRBJ2-3; 7 bases line up with TRBD2. The sequenced material came from PBMCs. This clonotype was obtained from a woman in her thirties or forties in good health and CMV-seropositive. CDR3 sequence (DNA): TGTGCCAGCAGTTATTGGGGGACTAACACAGATACGCAGTATTTT. Protein product: CASSYWGTNTDTQYF.